This TCR beta chain is from a study of blood T cell repertoires in COVID-19. About this clone: Other DNA sequences in the same sample also yield this CDR3.

V shed 0 bases and J shed 4 bases, with 7 bases lying between them. The CDR3 sequence is 13 residues long. Germline CDR1 is SGDLS and CDR2 is YYNGEE. Authors' data handling: Estimated nucleated cell counts came from reference gene primer amplification. The assay was immunoSEQ multiplex PCR, and TCRdb's table has in-frame clones only and misses some. V and J calls and clone size follow that table, whereas D and trimming were derived from the DNA. The table includes about 440,000 clones, 88% detected once. This TCR was recovered from a woman aged 45-65 years with COVID-19, enrolled during active disease. The sequenced sample was peripheral blood. The rearrangement joins TRBV9 to TRBJ1-2; D remains ambiguous. The CDR3 spells CASSVEEGYGYTF. In DNA form, the CDR3 reads TGTGCCAGCAGCGTAGAGGAGGGCTATGGCTACACCTTC.